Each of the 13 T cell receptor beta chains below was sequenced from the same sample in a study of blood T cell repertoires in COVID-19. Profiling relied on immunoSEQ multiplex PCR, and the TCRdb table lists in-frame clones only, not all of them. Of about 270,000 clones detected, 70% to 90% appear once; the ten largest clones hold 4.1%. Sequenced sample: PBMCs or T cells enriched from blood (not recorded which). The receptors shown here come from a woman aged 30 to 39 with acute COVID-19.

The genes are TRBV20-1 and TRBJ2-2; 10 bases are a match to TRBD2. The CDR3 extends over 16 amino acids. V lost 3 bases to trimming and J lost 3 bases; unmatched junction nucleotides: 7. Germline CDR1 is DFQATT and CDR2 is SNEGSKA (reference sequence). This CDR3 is CSASGWTSGHTGELFF. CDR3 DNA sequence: TGCAGTGCTAGTGGCTGGACTAGCGGACACACCGGGGAGCTGTTTTTT.

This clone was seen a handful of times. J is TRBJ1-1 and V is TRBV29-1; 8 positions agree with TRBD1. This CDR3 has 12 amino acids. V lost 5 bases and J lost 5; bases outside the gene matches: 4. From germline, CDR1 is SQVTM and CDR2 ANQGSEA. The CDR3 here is CSVTQGATEAFF. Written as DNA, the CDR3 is TGCAGCGTTACTCAGGGGGCGACTGAAGCTTTCTTT.

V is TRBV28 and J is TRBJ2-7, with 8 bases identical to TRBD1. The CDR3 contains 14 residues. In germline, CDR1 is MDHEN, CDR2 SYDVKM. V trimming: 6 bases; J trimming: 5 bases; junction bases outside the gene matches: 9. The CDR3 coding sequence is TGTGCCAGCAGCCCCGGACAGGGTGGGAACGAGCAGTACTTC. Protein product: CASSPGQGGNEQYF.

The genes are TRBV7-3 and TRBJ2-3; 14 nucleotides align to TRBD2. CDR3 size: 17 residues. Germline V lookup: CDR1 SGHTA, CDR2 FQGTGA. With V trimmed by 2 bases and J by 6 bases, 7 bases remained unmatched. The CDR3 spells CASSLRPGLAGVDTQYF. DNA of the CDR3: TGTGCCAGCAGCTTACGCCCGGGACTAGCGGGAGTTGATACGCAGTATTTT.

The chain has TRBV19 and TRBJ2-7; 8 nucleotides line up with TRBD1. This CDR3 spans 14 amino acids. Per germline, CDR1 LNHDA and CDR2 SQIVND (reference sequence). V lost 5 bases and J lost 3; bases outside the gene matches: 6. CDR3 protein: CASSAGTGDYEQYF. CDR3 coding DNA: TGTGCCAGTAGTGCCGGGACAGGCGACTACGAGCAGTACTTC.

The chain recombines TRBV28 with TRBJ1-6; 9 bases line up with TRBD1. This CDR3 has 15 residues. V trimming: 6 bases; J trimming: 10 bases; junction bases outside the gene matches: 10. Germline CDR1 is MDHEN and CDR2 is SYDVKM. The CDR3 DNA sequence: TGTGCCAGCAGCCGGGACAGGGCCCCTGGGTCACCCCTCCACTTT. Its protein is CASSRDRAPGSPLHF.

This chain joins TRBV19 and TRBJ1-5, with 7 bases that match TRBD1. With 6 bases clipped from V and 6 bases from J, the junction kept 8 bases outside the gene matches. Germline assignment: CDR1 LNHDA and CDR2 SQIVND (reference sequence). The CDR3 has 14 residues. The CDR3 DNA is TGTGCCAGTAGCACGACAGGGAGTGGTCAGCCCCAGCATTTT. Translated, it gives CASSTTGSGQPQHF.

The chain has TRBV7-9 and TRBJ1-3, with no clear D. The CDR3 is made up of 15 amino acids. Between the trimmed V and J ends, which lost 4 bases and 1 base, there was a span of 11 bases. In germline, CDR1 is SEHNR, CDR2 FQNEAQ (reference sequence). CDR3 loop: CASSYSGDSGNTIYF. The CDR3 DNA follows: TGTGCCAGCAGCTACTCCGGGGATTCTGGAAACACCATATATTTT.

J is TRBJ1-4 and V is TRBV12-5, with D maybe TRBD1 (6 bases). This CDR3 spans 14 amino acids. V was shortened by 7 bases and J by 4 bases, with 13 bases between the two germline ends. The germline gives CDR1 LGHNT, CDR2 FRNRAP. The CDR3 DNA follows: TGTGCTAGTGACTCCGACAGGATTAATGAAAAACTGTTTTTT. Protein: CASDSDRINEKLFF.

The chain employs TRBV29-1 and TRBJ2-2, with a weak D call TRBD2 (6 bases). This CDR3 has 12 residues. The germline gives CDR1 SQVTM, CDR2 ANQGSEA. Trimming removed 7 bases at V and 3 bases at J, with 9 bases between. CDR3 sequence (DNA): TGCAGCGGTCGGGAGTACACCGGGGAGCTGTTTTTT. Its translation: CSGREYTGELFF.

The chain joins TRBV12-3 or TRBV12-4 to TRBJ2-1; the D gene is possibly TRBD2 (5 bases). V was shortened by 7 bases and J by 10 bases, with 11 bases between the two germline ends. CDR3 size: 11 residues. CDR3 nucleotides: TGTGCCAGCACCAGCGGACTCGAGCAGTTCTTC. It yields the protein CASTSGLEQFF.

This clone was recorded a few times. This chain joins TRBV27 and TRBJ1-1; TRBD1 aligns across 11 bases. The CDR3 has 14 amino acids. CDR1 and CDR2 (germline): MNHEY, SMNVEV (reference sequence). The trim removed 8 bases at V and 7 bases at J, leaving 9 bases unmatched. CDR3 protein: CASQRGTGGFEAFF. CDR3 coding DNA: TGTGCCAGCCAACGCGGGACAGGGGGTTTTGAAGCTTTCTTT.

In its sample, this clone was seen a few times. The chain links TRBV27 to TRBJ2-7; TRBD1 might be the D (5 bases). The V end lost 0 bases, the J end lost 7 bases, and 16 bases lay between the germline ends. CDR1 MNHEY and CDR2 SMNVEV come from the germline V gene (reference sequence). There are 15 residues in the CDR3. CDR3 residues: CASSLSAGLVREQYF. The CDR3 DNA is TGTGCCAGCAGTTTATCGGCAGGGTTAGTGAGGGAGCAGTACTTC.